One and the same sample provided the 27 T cell receptor beta chains below, sequenced in a study of regulatory T cells in long-lasting Graves disease. Specified time point: newly diagnosed GD, antithyroid drugs for less than 3 months. PBMC RNA was the source of the TCR library. Investigators prepared the TCR beta libraries by applying iRepertoire HTBI primers and Arm-PCR of CDR3 regions. One entry per CDR3 protein, called by TCRdb with MiXCR from the multiplex PCR reads. The table lists 520,000 or so distinct CDR3 sequences, about 11% of them singletons. The same data also went into a second study, on T cells in Graves' hyperthyroidism and ophthalmopathy.

Here the sequenced sample was peripheral blood mononuclear cells (PBMCs), taken at new diagnosis, from a patient treated with antithyroid drugs. All receptors come from a woman aged 25 to 39 with Graves disease.

A note on this clonotype: A much larger clone differs by one base, so this may be a read error. The J gene is TRBJ2-7, the V gene TRBV11-2; TRBD1 matches 7 bases. CDR1 and CDR2 from the germline V gene are SGHAT and FQNNGV. This CDR3 has 14 residues. CDR3 loop: CASSLGLSQGEQCF. CDR3 bases: TGTGCCAGCAGCTTAGGTTTGTCGCAGGGGGAGCAGTGCTTC.

This clonotype appeared many times. V is TRBV5-5 and J is TRBJ2-1; the D is unclear. The germline gives CDR1 SGHKS, CDR2 YYEKEE (reference sequence). The V end was cut by 1 base, the J end by 7 bases, with 12 bases between. The CDR3 sequence is 14 residues long. CDR3 DNA sequence: TGTGCCAGCAGCTTGCTCCCGGCAGAGAATGAGCAGTTCTTC. Its protein product is CASSLLPAENEQFF.

This clonotype was seen repeatedly, ten times or more. CDR3 amino acids: CASSKWDRNGYTF. For the CDR3, the DNA is TGTGCCAGCAGCAAGTGGGACAGAAACGGCTACACCTTC. V and J are TRBV12-3 or TRBV12-4 and TRBJ1-2; 7 bases line up with TRBD1. V lost 6 bases to trimming and J lost 8 bases; unmatched junction nucleotides: 9. The CDR3 totals 13 residues.

Concerning this clonotype itself: A far larger clone is just one base off, so this is likely a read error. This chain connects TRBV12-3 or TRBV12-4 to TRBJ2-1; TRBD2 matches at 7 bases. The CDR3 loop spans 15 amino acids. V gave up 4 bases and J gave up 13 bases; unmatched junction bases: 16. This CDR3 reads CASSSSGAGQETQFF. In nucleotides, the CDR3 is TGTGCCAGCAGTTCGAGCGGGGCCGGCCAAGAGACCCAGTTCTTC.

This clonotype showed up many times. The chain uses TRBV20-1 and TRBJ2-1; 8 bases match TRBD2. The junction had 9 bases not matched to a gene; V was cut back by 0 bases and J by 8 bases. In germline, CDR1 is DFQATT, CDR2 SNEGSKA (reference sequence). This CDR3 has 15 residues. CDR3 nucleotides: TGCAGTGCTAGAGATGGGGCTAGCGGGTACCATGAGCAGTTCTTC. Amino acids: CSARDGASGYHEQFF.

The sample holds a few counts of this clonotype. The chain joins TRBV19 to TRBJ2-2; D assignment may be TRBD1 or TRBD2 (6 bases each). V was trimmed by 1 base and J by 2 bases, leaving 8 bases between them. Germline V gene data show CDR1 as LNHDA and CDR2 as SQIVND (reference sequence). This CDR3 region has 15 residues. In DNA, the CDR3 is TGTGCCAGTAGTATAGGGGGGGCAAACACCGGGGAGCTGTTTTTT. Translation: CASSIGGANTGELFF.

Details on this clonotype: A single base is all that separates this from a far larger clone, so a read error is likely. The rearrangement uses TRBV2 and TRBJ1-5, with 8 bases that match TRBD1. The CDR3 has 13 residues. Germline-derived CDR1 and CDR2 are SNHLY and FYNNEI. In nucleotides, the CDR3 is TGTGCCGGCAGTGACAGGGGTAATCAGCCCCAGCATTTT. This gives the protein CAGSDRGNQPQHF.

The chain carries TRBV24-1 and TRBJ1-5; D not certain. Germline V gives CDR1 KGHDR, CDR2 SFDVKD. The CDR3 has 16 residues. The V end lost 3 bases, the J end lost 0 bases, and 11 bases lay between the germline ends. The chain's CDR3 is CATSDKDGYSNQPQHF. In DNA, the CDR3 is TGTGCCACCAGTGATAAGGACGGATATAGCAATCAGCCCCAGCATTTT.

This clonotype was detected ten times or more. This chain links TRBV9 with TRBJ1-1; 7 bases line up with TRBD1. Trimming removed 0 bases from V and 4 bases from J; junction bases left unmatched: 0. The CDR3 has 13 amino acids. Germline-derived CDR1 and CDR2 are SGDLS and YYNGEE. CDR3 region: CASSVEGATEAFF. In nucleotides, the CDR3 is TGTGCCAGCAGCGTAGAGGGGGCCACTGAAGCTTTCTTT. Full variable domain (missing parts from reference TRBV9 and TRBJ1-1): DSGVTQTPKHLITATGQRVTLRCSPRSGDLSVYWYQQSLDQGLQFLIQYYNGEERAKGNILERFSAQQFPDLHSELNLSSLELGDSALYFCASSVEGATEAFFGQGTRLTVV.

The chain joins TRBV30 to TRBJ1-1; no clear D gene. V dropped 2 bases and J dropped 0 bases, with 7 bases sitting between them. The CDR3 sequence is 13 residues long. Looked up from germline, CDR1 is GTSNPN and CDR2 is SVGIG (reference sequence). The CDR3: CAWSLTVNTEAFF. The CDR3 nucleotides read TGTGCCTGGAGTCTGACCGTGAACACTGAAGCTTTCTTT. The full variable domain, rest sourced from reference TRBV30 and TRBJ1-1, is SQTIHQWPATLVQPVGSPLSLECTVEGTSNPNLYWYRQAAGRGLQLLFYSVGIGQISSEVPQNLSASRPQDRQFILSSKKLLLSDSGFYLCAWSLTVNTEAFFGQGTRLTVV.

This clonotype was seen at least ten times. The genes are TRBV2 and TRBJ1-3; D unresolved. The CDR3 is made up of 13 amino acids. Germline V lookup: CDR1 SNHLY, CDR2 FYNNEI. Trimming cost V 10 bases and J 2 bases, with 12 bases left between them. DNA for the CDR3: TGTGCCACCTCCGCGGGAGCTGGAAACACCATATATTTT. It translates to CATSAGAGNTIYF.

As to this clonotype: This may be a read error: a much more frequent sequence differs by one nucleotide. The chain has TRBV11-2 and TRBJ2-1; D may be TRBD1 or TRBD2 (6 bases each). V was pared by 4 bases and J by 8 bases, with 18 bases between. The CDR3 contains 15 residues. Germline CDR1 reads SGHAT; CDR2 reads FQNNGV. CDR3 sequence reads: CASSWTEAAGYEQFF. In DNA, the CDR3 is TGTGCCAGCAGCTGGACAGAAGCAGCGGGCTATGAGCAGTTCTTC.

This clonotype appeared a few times. The chain combines TRBV6-2 or TRBV6-3 with TRBJ2-7, with D possibly being TRBD1 or TRBD2 (5 bases each). The V gene's germline CDR1 is MNHEY and CDR2 SVGEGT. Trimming stripped 2 bases from V and 2 bases from J, with 7 bases between. The CDR3 is 13 amino acids. DNA for the CDR3: TGTGCCAGCAGTTACGGGGGTCCCTACGAGCAGTACTTC. This translates into CASSYGGPYEQYF.

About this clonotype itself: With a much larger clone just one base away, this may be a read error. CDR3 in amino acids: CASGGARGDNEQSF. CDR3 in DNA: TGTGCCAGCGGGGGGGCGAGGGGGGACAATGAGCAGTCCTTC. This chain joins TRBV2 and TRBJ2-1, with D possibly TRBD2 on 7 matching bases. The CDR3 sequence is 14 residues long. Germline V gene lookup returns CDR1 SNHLY and CDR2 FYNNEI.

This clonotype was seen ten or more times. The rearrangement uses TRBV5-1 and TRBJ2-1; D is perhaps TRBD1 or TRBD2 (6 bases each). This CDR3 is built from 16 residues. Trimming took 4 bases from V and 0 from J, leaving 14 bases between them. Germline CDR1 and CDR2: SGHRS and YFSETQ. CDR3 protein: CASSMGAGNSYNEQFF. DNA of the CDR3: TGCGCCAGCAGCATGGGGGCGGGGAACTCCTACAATGAGCAGTTCTTC.

Ten or more counts support this clonotype. The J gene is TRBJ2-5, the V gene TRBV10-1; 12 nucleotides align to TRBD2. The junction had 3 bases not matched to a gene; V was cut back by 2 bases and J by 5 bases. This CDR3 has 15 residues. Looked up from germline, CDR1 is WNHNN and CDR2 is SYGVQD (reference sequence). In nucleotides, the CDR3 is TGCGCCAGCAGTGAGACTAGCGGGAGGCAGGAGACCCAGTACTTC. It is translated as CASSETSGRQETQYF.

This chain connects TRBV12-3 or TRBV12-4 to TRBJ1-2; 7 nucleotides agree with TRBD1. The trim removed 5 bases at V and 3 bases at J, leaving 9 bases unmatched. CDR3 length: 15 amino acids. The CDR3 bases are TGTGCCAGCAGTAAGACGACAGGGATCCACTATGGCTACACCTTC. This codes for CASSKTTGIHYGYTF.

At least ten counts were recorded for this clonotype. The rearrangement links TRBV5-5 to TRBJ2-5, with D perhaps TRBD1 or TRBD2 (6 bases each). Germline V gene sequence: CDR1 SGHKS, CDR2 YYEKEE (reference sequence). This CDR3 region has 16 residues. V lost 5 bases and J 4 bases, leaving 21 bases between the germline ends. The CDR3, as DNA: TGTGCCAGCAGACCGCGGGACACCCATGGAGGAGAGACCCAGTACTTC. This encodes CASRPRDTHGGETQYF. The complete variable domain, with remaining parts taken from reference TRBV5-5 and TRBJ2-5, reads DAGVTQSPTHLIKTRGQQVTLRCSPISGHKSVSWYQQVLGQGPQFIFQYYEKEERGRGNFPDRFSARQFPNYSSELNVNALLLGDSALYLCASRPRDTHGGETQYFGPGTRLLVL.

This clonotype has a count of ten or more. V is TRBV11-3 and J is TRBJ2-1; D is undetermined. This CDR3 is 11 amino acids long. CDR1 and CDR2 (germline): SGHNT, YENEEA. V was clipped by 5 bases and J by 9 bases, with 8 bases between them. The CDR3 coding sequence is TGTGCCAGCAGCCCTAAACTTGAGCAGTTCTTC. This translates into CASSPKLEQFF.

Many counts were recorded for this clonotype. V and J are TRBV19 and TRBJ1-6; no firm D call. V shed 7 bases and J shed 5 bases, with 12 bases lying between them. Germline V gene lookup returns CDR1 LNHDA and CDR2 SQIVND (reference sequence). The CDR3 spans 14 residues. The DNA for the CDR3 is TGTGCCAGTAAGCTCGGCAGCAATAATTCACCCCTCCACTTT. Residues: CASKLGSNNSPLHF.

This clonotype was counted many times. The V call is TRBV20-1, the J call TRBJ1-6, with 10 positions matching TRBD1. J was trimmed by 9 bases and V by 1 base; bases with no gene match: 6. Germline loops: CDR1 DFQATT, CDR2 SNEGSKA (reference sequence). The CDR3 is 15 amino acids. CDR3 nucleotides: TGCAGTGCTAGAGTTGGACAGGGGGAAGGTTCACCCCTCCACTTT. Translating gives CSARVGQGEGSPLHF.

The chain recombines TRBV28 with TRBJ1-4; D is perhaps TRBD1 (5 bases). The V gene's germline CDR1 is MDHEN and CDR2 SYDVKM. The V end lost 5 bases, the J end lost 10 bases, and 11 bases lay between the germline ends. The CDR3 is made up of 12 amino acids. Written as DNA, the CDR3 is TGTGCCAGCAGTGAGGGGTGGGTAAAACTGTTTTTT. This encodes CASSEGWVKLFF.

The chain uses TRBV6-9 and TRBJ1-5, with D unresolved. CDR1 and CDR2 (germline): MNHGY, SVAAGI. Trimming pared 3 bases from V and 8 bases from J, leaving 14 bases between. The length of the CDR3 is 14 residues. In nucleotides, the CDR3 is TGTGCCAGCAGTTACCTGGGCGGCGTGGAGCCCCAGCATTTT. Amino acid sequence: CASSYLGGVEPQHF.

The chain recombines TRBV7-9 with TRBJ2-1, with 13 bases fitting TRBD2. CDR1 and CDR2 from the germline V gene are SEHNR and FQNEAQ (reference sequence). The junction had 23 bases not matched to a gene; V was cut back by 5 bases and J by 10 bases. The CDR3 is 20 residues long. In DNA, the CDR3 is TGTGCCAGCAGCCCGAGACGCACTAGCGGGAGGGCCTTACGGGGTTGGGAGCAGTTCTTC. Translated, it gives CASSPRRTSGRALRGWEQFF. Full variable domain (outside the CDR3, taken from reference TRBV7-9 and TRBJ2-1): DTGVSQNPRHKITKRGQNVTFRCDPISEHNRLYWYRQTLGQGPEFLTYFQNEAQLEKSRLLSDRFSAERPKGSFSTLEIQRTEQGDSAMYLCASSPRRTSGRALRGWEQFFGPGTRLTVL.

This clonotype was counted ten times or more. CDR3 amino acids: CSARTDWYQETQYF. CDR3 bases: TGCAGTGCCAGGACAGATTGGTACCAAGAGACCCAGTACTTC. The rearrangement uses TRBV20-1 and TRBJ2-5; perhaps TRBD1 as D (6 bases). The germline V and J ends were trimmed by 6 bases and 0 bases, with 14 bases remaining between them. Germline values: CDR1 DFQATT, CDR2 SNEGSKA (reference sequence). CDR3 size: 14 residues.

This clonotype was seen at least ten times. This chain links TRBV20-1 with TRBJ2-2, with unresolved D. The CDR3 length is 13 residues. V shed 3 bases and J shed 5 bases, with 10 bases lying between them. The germline gives CDR1 DFQATT, CDR2 SNEGSKA (reference sequence). In DNA form, the CDR3 reads TGCAGTGCTAGGTCTTTGAGGACCGGGGAGCTGTTTTTT. Protein: CSARSLRTGELFF.

This clonotype was seen a few times. An end of the junction does not agree with germline; a read error may underlie this. This rearrangement joins TRBV2 to TRBJ1-1; TRBD1 agrees at 8 bases. Germline CDR1 is SNHLY and CDR2 is FYNNEI. The CDR3 has 14 amino acids. CDR3 in DNA: TGTGCCAGCGCCTCCCCGGACAGGGCCACTGAAGCTTCCTTT. It is translated as CASASPDRATEASF.